This T cell receptor beta chain is drawn from a study of blood T cell repertoires in COVID-19 (dated by TCRdb to about 2020). At the level of the whole study: Samples from collaborators originated in the United States, Italy and Spain and spanned both the acute and convalescent phases of COVID-19. The prospective study material was composed of cDNA or gDNA derived from T cells, B-cell-depleted T cells, or PBMCs. A freely available public database, intended as a resource for researchers studying the immune response to SARS-CoV-2, is where the repertoires were released. Where available, HLA class I and class II types were taken from metadata supplied by the sample provider and were not determined by assay-based typing. The samples were drawn from the first 160 participants of the ongoing ImmuneRACE study and from 1,254 subjects provided by 6 global collaborators. The dataset comprised deeply sampled blood TCRbeta repertoires from subjects exposed to, actively infected with, or recovered from COVID-19. The sample metadata nearly always contained a de-identified subject ID, COVID-19 status, age in years and sex. General conclusions and limits of the study: Clinical and demographic metadata were provided uncurated, with the amount varying by source and participant.

TCRbeta CDR3 regions were amplified from genomic DNA using the immunoSEQ Assay, a bias-controlled multiplex PCR. As for how the authors treated the data: The number of nucleated cells in each sample was estimated from the amplification of reference gene primers within the assay. To quantify the absolute abundance of each unique TCRbeta CDR3 rearrangement, sequence reads were collapsed and filtered. For each sample, productive Simpson clonality was calculated as the square root of Simpson's diversity index over productive rearrangements. This immuneACCESS table, as held by TCRdb, lists in-frame sequences with V and J called but not all clones. Of the missing ones, under half trace to an unresolved V gene in checked studies; the others have no known cause. Clone size and the V and J calls come from that table; the DNA yielded D and trimming. This sample lists about 370,000 clones; roughly 90% were detected once. The ten biggest clones cover roughly 0.86% of the sample.

The germline V gene (reference sequence) supplies CDR1 LNHNV and CDR2 YYDKDF. V and J are truncated by 1 base and 7 bases respectively, leaving an intervening sequence of 14 bases. From cysteine to phenylalanine, the CDR3 is 15 amino acids long. The DNA shown is the 45-base CDR3, in frame from base 1. This clone was found a few times. Its cognate antigen has yet to be identified. No base qualities exist here, and no much larger clone lies one base off it. Enrolling through a virtual design, the prospective study's participants ranged in age from about 18 to 89 years and lived across roughly 24 United States geographic areas. To assign participants to cohorts, the prospective study relied on clinical history that participants themselves reported in a screening survey and a study questionnaire. Exposed participants had been in contact, within 2 weeks of entering the study, with a person who had a PCR-confirmed or clinician-diagnosed case of COVID-19. In the prospective study, mobile phlebotomists collected whole blood, serum and a nasopharyngeal or oropharyngeal swab from each participant. Additional blood draws and questionnaires over an approximately 2-month period could optionally be provided by prospective study participants. Blood samples from the prospective study were shipped frozen or at room temperature prior to DNA extraction.

The V and J segments used are TRBV15 and TRBJ1-5; no D gene is confidently identified. The sample consisted of PBMCs or T cells enriched from blood (not recorded which). The receptor was derived from a woman aged 40-49 years who had been exposed to COVID-19. The nucleotide sequence reads TGTGCCACCAGCAGAGCCTCAACGGGAAAACAGCCCCAGCATTTT. Its protein is CATSRASTGKQPQHF.